Listed here are 9 T cell receptor beta chains from one sample, sequenced in a study of Graves' ophthalmopathy and Graves' hyperthyroidism. The TCR beta CDR3 regions underwent amplification from RNA transcripts. RT-PCR in the first round used HTBI primers; a second-round multiplex PCR followed. TCRdb ran MiXCR on the multiplex PCR reads and lists one entry per CDR3 protein. The table includes 650,000 to 900,000 distinct CDR3 sequences, roughly two fifths detected once. The source material was peripheral blood. Receptor source: an adult man with Graves' ophthalmopathy.

Remarks on this clonotype: The final CDR3 position lacks the conserved phenylalanine or tryptophan, pointing to a likely read error. The chain carries TRBV20-1 and TRBJ2-6; possibly TRBD1 for D (6 bases). Germline CDR1 reads DFQATT; CDR2 reads SNEGSKA (reference sequence). Trimming shortened V by 0 bases and J by 0 bases, and 15 bases separated the two germline ends. The CDR3 contains 18 residues. CDR3 sequence: CSARDPRQDNSGANVLTL. As DNA, the CDR3 is TGCAGTGCTAGAGATCCCCGACAGGATAACTCTGGGGCCAACGTCCTGACTCTC.

There are many counts of this clonotype. This sequence joins TRBV11-2 and TRBJ2-7, with TRBD2 matching 10 bases. The CDR3 is made up of 15 amino acids. The trim removed 2 bases at V and 5 bases at J, leaving 6 bases unmatched. CDR1 is SGHAT, CDR2 FQNNGV, per germline. The CDR3 loop reads CASSLTASGGHEQYF. In DNA form, the CDR3 reads TGTGCCAGCAGCTTAACCGCTAGCGGGGGCCACGAGCAGTACTTC. The full variable domain, its missing parts supplied by reference TRBV11-2 and TRBJ2-7, is EAGVAQSPRYKIIEKRQSVAFWCNPISGHATLYWYQQILGQGPKLLIQFQNNGVVDDSQLPKDRFSAERLKGVDSTLKIQPAKLEDSAVYLCASSLTASGGHEQYFGPGTRLTVT.

The chain links TRBV14 to TRBJ1-2; D unclear. Germline V gives CDR1 SGHDN, CDR2 FVKESK. Trimming removed 0 bases at V and 0 bases at J, with 11 bases between. CDR3 length: 16 amino acids. The CDR3 region has the DNA TGTGCCAGCAGCCAAGACAGGAGGGTAGCTAACTATGGCTACACCTTC. Amino acid sequence: CASSQDRRVANYGYTF. The entire variable domain, with the rest obtained from reference TRBV14 and TRBJ1-2, is as follows: EAGVTQFPSHSVIEKGQTVTLRCDPISGHDNLYWYRRVMGKEIKFLLHFVKESKQDESGMPNNRFLAERTGGTYSTLKVQPAELEDSGVYFCASSQDRRVANYGYTFGSGTRLTVV.

The chain employs TRBV7-9 and TRBJ2-2, with TRBD1 matching 8 bases. The CDR3 extends over 17 amino acids. V shed 6 bases, J shed 5 bases, and the junction held 14 bases outside the gene matches. Germline V gene sequence: CDR1 SEHNR, CDR2 FQNEAQ (reference sequence). The CDR3: CASSPRMSGGRTGELFF. In DNA form, the CDR3 reads TGTGCCAGCAGTCCCCGAATGTCAGGGGGCCGAACCGGGGAGCTGTTTTTT.

This clonotype showed up many times. The chain links TRBV2 to TRBJ1-5, with D uncertain. The CDR3 extends over 13 amino acids. V was shortened by 3 bases and J by 4 bases, with 7 bases between the two germline ends. CDR1 SNHLY and CDR2 FYNNEI come from the germline V gene. CDR3 sequence: CASSDRENQPQHF. CDR3 DNA sequence: TGTGCCAGCAGTGATCGAGAAAATCAGCCCCAGCATTTT. The whole variable domain, filled in from reference TRBV2 and TRBJ1-5, reads EPEVTQTPSHQVTQMGQEVILRCVPISNHLYFYWYRQILGQKVEFLVSFYNNEISEKSEIFDDQFSVERPDGSNFTLKIRSTKLEDSAMYFCASSDRENQPQHFGDGTRLSIL.

The V gene is TRBV12-3 or TRBV12-4, the J gene TRBJ1-2, with 7 bases aligning to TRBD1. The CDR3 totals 15 residues. The ends lost 6 bases at V and 0 bases at J; junction bases unmatched: 7. CDR3 protein: CASRESGTANYGYTF. The CDR3 DNA reads as TGTGCCAGCAGGGAAAGCGGGACAGCTAACTATGGCTACACCTTC.

This rearrangement joins TRBV7-9 to TRBJ1-1; 7 nucleotides align to TRBD1. V was pared by 8 bases and J by 5 bases, with 17 bases of the junction left unmatched. CDR1 SEHNR and CDR2 FQNEAQ come from the germline V gene (reference sequence). This CDR3 has 16 amino acids. CDR3 sequence (DNA): TGTGCCAGCGGGAGATGGGGACAGTCGGAAGAGACTGAAGCTTTCTTT. Residues: CASGRWGQSEETEAFF.

This clonotype was seen more than once but under ten times. J is TRBJ1-5 and V is TRBV7-2; D might be TRBD1 (6 bases). The V and J ends lost 6 bases and 3 bases respectively, with 12 bases between them. Germline loops: CDR1 SGHTA, CDR2 FQGNSA. The CDR3 totals 14 residues. The CDR3: CASSQQGPNQPQHF. The CDR3 DNA reads as TGTGCCAGCAGTCAACAGGGCCCCAATCAGCCCCAGCATTTT.

This clonotype was observed a few times. This chain links TRBV4-1 with TRBJ2-7, with 14 nucleotides matching TRBD2. Germline V CDR1 and CDR2: MGHRA, YSYEKL. Trimming at V came to 4 bases and at J to 3 bases, leaving 5 bases not matched to a gene. The CDR3 covers 16 residues. The CDR3 nucleotides read TGCGCCAGCAGCCCGGGACTAGCGGGAGATTTCTACGAGCAGTACTTC. Translated, it gives CASSPGLAGDFYEQYF.